These T cell receptor beta chains were read from a single sample in a study of blood T cell repertoires in COVID-19. Data came from immunoSEQ multiplex PCR; TCRdb stores just in-frame clones and leaves some out. The sample carries some 220,000 clones, about 86% recorded once. Sequenced input: peripheral blood. These receptor sequences come from a woman in her 30s who had recovered from COVID-19. The CDR3 runs from the conserved cysteine through the conserved F or W. Each record gives: D gene, clone size, J gene, V gene, CDR3 protein, CDR3 DNA. The D gene is left open where the match is weak. Size is stated for part of the rows, as once, few or many counts, or as a class when the clone is expanded.

d_call: TRBD2; clone_size: NA; j_call: TRBJ2-5; v_call: TRBV13; cdr3_aa: CASSPWTSGRKETQYF; cdr3_nt: TGTGCCAGCAGCCCTTGGACTAGCGGGAGAAAAGAGACCCAGTACTTC
d_call: TRBD1; clone_size: NA; j_call: TRBJ1-4; v_call: TRBV25-1; cdr3_aa: CASSKGGRHTTNEKLFF; cdr3_nt: TGTGCCAGCAGTAAAGGGGGCAGGCACACAACTAATGAAAAACTGTTTTTT
d_call: TRBD2; clone_size: NA; j_call: TRBJ2-1; v_call: TRBV30; cdr3_aa: CAWSLGGGGAGGNEQFF; cdr3_nt: TGTGCCTGGAGTTTAGGGGGAGGAGGCGCGGGGGGCAATGAGCAGTTCTTC
d_call: NA; clone_size: NA; j_call: TRBJ1-2; v_call: TRBV18; cdr3_aa: CASSPGEDYGYTF; cdr3_nt: TGTGCCAGCTCACCGGGTGAGGACTATGGCTACACCTTC
d_call: NA; clone_size: NA; j_call: TRBJ1-2; v_call: TRBV3-1/TRBV3-2; cdr3_aa: CASSQAGLHYGYTF; cdr3_nt: TGTGCCAGCAGCCAAGCAGGACTTCACTATGGCTACACCTTC
d_call: NA; clone_size: NA; j_call: TRBJ2-1; v_call: TRBV7-3; cdr3_aa: CASSLSGNPGLSDEWFF; cdr3_nt: TGTGCCAGCAGCTTATCGGGAAATCCGGGACTCTCGGACGAGTGGTTCTTC
d_call: NA; clone_size: NA; j_call: TRBJ2-7; v_call: TRBV15; cdr3_aa: CATSTSTGFYEQYF; cdr3_nt: TGTGCCACCAGCACCTCTACAGGATTCTACGAGCAGTACTTC
d_call: TRBD2; clone_size: NA; j_call: TRBJ2-2; v_call: TRBV10-1; cdr3_aa: CASSEGAGTGELFF; cdr3_nt: TGCGCCAGCAGTGAGGGAGCGGGGACCGGGGAGCTGTTTTTT
d_call: NA; clone_size: once; j_call: TRBJ2-7; v_call: TRBV7-3; cdr3_aa: CASSSGGGSSYEQYF; cdr3_nt: TGTGCCAGCAGCTCTGGCGGAGGCAGCTCCTACGAGCAGTACTTC
d_call: NA; clone_size: NA; j_call: TRBJ2-2; v_call: TRBV29-1; cdr3_aa: CSVEVVYGELFF; cdr3_nt: TGCAGCGTTGAAGTGGTCTACGGGGAGCTGTTTTTT
d_call: NA; clone_size: NA; j_call: TRBJ1-6; v_call: TRBV20-1; cdr3_aa: CSAGGNSPLHF; cdr3_nt: TGCAGTGCAGGGGGTAATTCACCCCTCCACTTT
d_call: TRBD1; clone_size: NA; j_call: TRBJ1-2; v_call: TRBV6-5; cdr3_aa: CATGQGSPYGYTF; cdr3_nt: TGTGCCACGGGACAGGGGAGTCCCTATGGCTACACCTTC
d_call: NA; clone_size: NA; j_call: TRBJ2-3; v_call: TRBV11-1; cdr3_aa: CASSLDPGTQYF; cdr3_nt: TGTGCCAGCAGCTTAGACCCGGGAACGCAGTATTTT
d_call: NA; clone_size: few; j_call: TRBJ1-1; v_call: TRBV7-9; cdr3_aa: CASSLGQDRNTEAFF; cdr3_nt: TGTGCCAGCAGCTTAGGACAGGATCGGAACACTGAAGCTTTCTTT
d_call: TRBD2; clone_size: NA; j_call: TRBJ2-1; v_call: TRBV9; cdr3_aa: CASSVEASGYNEQFF; cdr3_nt: TGTGCCAGCAGCGTAGAAGCTAGCGGCTACAATGAGCAGTTCTTC